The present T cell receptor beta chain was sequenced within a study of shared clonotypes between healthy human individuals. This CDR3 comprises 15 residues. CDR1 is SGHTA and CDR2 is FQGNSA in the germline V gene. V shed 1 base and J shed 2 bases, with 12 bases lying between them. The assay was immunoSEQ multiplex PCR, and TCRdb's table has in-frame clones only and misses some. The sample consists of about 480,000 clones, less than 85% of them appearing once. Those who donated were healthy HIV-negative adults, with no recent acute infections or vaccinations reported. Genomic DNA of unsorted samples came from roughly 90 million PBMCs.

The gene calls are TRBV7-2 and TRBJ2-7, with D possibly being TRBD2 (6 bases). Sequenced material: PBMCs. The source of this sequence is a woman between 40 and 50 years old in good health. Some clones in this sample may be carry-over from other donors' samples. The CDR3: CASSLEFSGPYEQYF. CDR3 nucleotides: TGTGCCAGCAGCTTAGAGTTTAGCGGTCCCTACGAGCAGTACTTC.